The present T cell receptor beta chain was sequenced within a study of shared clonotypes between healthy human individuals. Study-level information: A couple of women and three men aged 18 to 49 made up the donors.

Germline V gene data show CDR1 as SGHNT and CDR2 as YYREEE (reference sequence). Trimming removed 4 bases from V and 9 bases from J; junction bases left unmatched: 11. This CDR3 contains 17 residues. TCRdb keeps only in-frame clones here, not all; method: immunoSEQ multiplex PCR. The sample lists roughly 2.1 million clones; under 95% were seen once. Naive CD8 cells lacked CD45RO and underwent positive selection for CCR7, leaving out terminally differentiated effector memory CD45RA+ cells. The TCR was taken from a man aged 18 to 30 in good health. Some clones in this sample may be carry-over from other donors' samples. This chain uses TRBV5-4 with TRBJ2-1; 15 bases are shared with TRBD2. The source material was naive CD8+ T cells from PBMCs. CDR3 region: CASSGWTSGRALSEQFF. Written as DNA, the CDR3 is TGTGCCAGCAGCGGGTGGACTAGCGGGAGGGCCTTGAGTGAGCAGTTCTTC.